Here is one T cell receptor beta chain with its context. The antigen is not known. Trimming stripped 0 bases from V and 6 bases from J, with 15 bases between. The CDR3 runs 16 residues. Germline CDR1 is SNHLY and CDR2 is FYNNEI. The data originate from a study of cytomegalovirus exposure and HLA in healthy donors. Findings of the study overall: Among CMV-associated TCR beta chains, most appeared HLA-restricted in a later analysis.

The PCR contained 60 Vbeta and 13 Jbeta primers. Generated by immunoSEQ multiplex PCR, the TCRdb table keeps only in-frame clones and is missing some. The table records 70,000 to 95,000 clones, over 75% of them present only once. The sequence came from a man aged 25 to 40 in good health and CMV-seropositive. This chain joins TRBV2 and TRBJ1-5; perhaps TRBD1 as D (5 bases). Sequenced material: PBMCs. The CDR3 is CASSEALQAGGQPQHF. The CDR3 DNA sequence: TGTGCCAGCAGTGAAGCGTTACAGGCGGGGGGTCAGCCCCAGCATTTT.